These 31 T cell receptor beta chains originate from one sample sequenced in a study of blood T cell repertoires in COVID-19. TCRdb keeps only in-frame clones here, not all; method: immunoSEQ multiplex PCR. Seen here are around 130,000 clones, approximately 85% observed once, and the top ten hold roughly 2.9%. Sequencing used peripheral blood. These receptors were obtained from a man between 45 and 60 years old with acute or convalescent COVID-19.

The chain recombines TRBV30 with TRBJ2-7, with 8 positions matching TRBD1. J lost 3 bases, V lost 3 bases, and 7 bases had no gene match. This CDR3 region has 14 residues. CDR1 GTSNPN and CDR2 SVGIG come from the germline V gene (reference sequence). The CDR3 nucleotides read TGTGCCTGGAGAGTCGGACAGGGAGTCTACGAGCAGTACTTC. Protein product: CAWRVGQGVYEQYF.

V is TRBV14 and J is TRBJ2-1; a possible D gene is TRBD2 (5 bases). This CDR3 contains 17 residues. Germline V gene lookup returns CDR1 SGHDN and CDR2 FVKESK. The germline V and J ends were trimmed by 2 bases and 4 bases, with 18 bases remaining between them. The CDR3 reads CASSQRPAGRGYNEQFF. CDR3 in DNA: TGTGCCAGCAGCCAAAGGCCCGCCGGACGGGGATACAATGAGCAGTTCTTC.

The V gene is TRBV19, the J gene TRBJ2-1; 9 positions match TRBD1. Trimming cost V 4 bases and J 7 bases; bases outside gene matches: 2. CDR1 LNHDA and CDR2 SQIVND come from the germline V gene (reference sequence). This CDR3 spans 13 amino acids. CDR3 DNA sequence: TGTGCCAGTAGTACCGGGACAGGGAATGAGCAGTTCTTC. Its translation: CASSTGTGNEQFF. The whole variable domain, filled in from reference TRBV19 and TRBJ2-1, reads DGGITQSPKYLFRKEGQNVTLSCEQNLNHDAMYWYRQDPGQGLRLIYYSQIVNDFQKGDIAEGYSVSREKKESFPLTVTSAQKNPTAFYLCASSTGTGNEQFFGPGTRLTVL.

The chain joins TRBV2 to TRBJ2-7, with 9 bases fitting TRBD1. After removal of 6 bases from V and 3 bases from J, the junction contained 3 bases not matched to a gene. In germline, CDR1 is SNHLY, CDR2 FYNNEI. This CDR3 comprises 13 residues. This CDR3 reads CASRSTGGYEQYF. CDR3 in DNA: TGTGCCAGCAGGTCGACAGGGGGCTACGAGCAGTACTTC.

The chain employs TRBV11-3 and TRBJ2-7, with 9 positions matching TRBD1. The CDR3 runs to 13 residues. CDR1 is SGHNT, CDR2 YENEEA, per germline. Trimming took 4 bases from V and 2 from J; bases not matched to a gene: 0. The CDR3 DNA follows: TGTGCCAGCAGCTGGACAGGGGCCTACGAGCAGTACTTC. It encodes CASSWTGAYEQYF.

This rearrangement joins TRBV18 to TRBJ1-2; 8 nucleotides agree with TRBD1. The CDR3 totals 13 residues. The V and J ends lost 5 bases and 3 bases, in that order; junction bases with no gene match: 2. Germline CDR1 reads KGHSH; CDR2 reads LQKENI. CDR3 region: CASSATGDYGYTF. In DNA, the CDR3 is TGTGCCAGCTCAGCGACAGGGGACTATGGCTACACCTTC.

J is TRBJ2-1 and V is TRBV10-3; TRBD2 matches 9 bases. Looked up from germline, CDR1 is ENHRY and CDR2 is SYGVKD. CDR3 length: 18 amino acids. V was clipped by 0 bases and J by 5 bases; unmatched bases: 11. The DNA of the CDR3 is TGTGCCATCAGTGAGTCGCCACAGTGGGAGCGGGAGGACAATGAGCAGTTCTTC. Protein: CAISESPQWEREDNEQFF.

CDR3 in DNA: TGTGCCAGCAGTATAGAGACAGGGACAAGCAATCAGCCCCAGCATTTT. The encoded protein is CASSIETGTSNQPQHF. The rearrangement uses TRBV28 and TRBJ1-5; TRBD1 matches at 7 bases. The CDR3 extends over 16 amino acids. Per germline, CDR1 MDHEN and CDR2 SYDVKM. The junction had 8 bases not matched to a gene; V was cut back by 5 bases and J by 1 base.

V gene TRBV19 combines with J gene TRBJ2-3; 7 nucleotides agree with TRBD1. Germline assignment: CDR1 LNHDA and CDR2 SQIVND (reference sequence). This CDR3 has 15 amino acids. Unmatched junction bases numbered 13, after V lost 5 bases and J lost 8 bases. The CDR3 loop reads CASSPRTRGPGTQYF. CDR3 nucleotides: TGTGCCAGTAGTCCTCGGACGAGGGGGCCAGGTACGCAGTATTTT.

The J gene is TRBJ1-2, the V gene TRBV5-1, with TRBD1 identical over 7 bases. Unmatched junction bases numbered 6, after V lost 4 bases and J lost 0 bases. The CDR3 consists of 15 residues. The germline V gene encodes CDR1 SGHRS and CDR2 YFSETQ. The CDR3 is CASSTRTGANYGYTF. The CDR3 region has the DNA TGCGCCAGCAGCACAAGGACAGGAGCTAACTATGGCTACACCTTC.

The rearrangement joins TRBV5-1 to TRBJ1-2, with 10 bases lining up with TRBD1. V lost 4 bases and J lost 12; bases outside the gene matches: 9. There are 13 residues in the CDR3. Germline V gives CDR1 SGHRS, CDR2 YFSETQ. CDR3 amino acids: CASSLGTGEVNTF. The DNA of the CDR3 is TGCGCCAGCAGCCTAGGGACAGGGGAAGTTAACACCTTC.

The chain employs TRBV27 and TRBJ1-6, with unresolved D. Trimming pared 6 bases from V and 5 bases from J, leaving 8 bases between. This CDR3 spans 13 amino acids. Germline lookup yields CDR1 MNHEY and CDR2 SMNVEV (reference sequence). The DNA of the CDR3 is TGTGCCAGCAGACGACTGGATAATTCACCCCTCCACTTT. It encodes CASRRLDNSPLHF.

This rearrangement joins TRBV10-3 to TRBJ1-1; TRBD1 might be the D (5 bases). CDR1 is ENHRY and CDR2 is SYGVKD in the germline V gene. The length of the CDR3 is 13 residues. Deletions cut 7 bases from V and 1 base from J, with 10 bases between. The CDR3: CAITGHPNTEAFF. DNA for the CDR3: TGTGCCATCACCGGACACCCGAACACTGAAGCTTTCTTT.

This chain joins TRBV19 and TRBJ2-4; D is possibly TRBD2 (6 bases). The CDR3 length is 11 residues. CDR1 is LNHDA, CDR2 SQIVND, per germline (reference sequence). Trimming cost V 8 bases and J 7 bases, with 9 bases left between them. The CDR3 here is CASRRGNIQYF. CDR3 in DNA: TGTGCCAGTCGCCGGGGGAACATTCAGTACTTC.

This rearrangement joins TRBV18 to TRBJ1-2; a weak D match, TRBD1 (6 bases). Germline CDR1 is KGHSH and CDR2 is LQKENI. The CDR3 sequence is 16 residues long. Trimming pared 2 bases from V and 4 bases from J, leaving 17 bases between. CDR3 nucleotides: TGTGCCAGCTCACCAGGGGGCGCGATACCAGGCTATGGCTACACCTTC. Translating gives CASSPGGAIPGYGYTF.

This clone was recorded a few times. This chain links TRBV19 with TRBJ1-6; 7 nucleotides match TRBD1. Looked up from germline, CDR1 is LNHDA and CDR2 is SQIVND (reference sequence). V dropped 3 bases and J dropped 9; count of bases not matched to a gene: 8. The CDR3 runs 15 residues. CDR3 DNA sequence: TGTGCCAGTAGTATTCTCACAGGGGTCGGTTCACCCCTCCACTTT. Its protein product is CASSILTGVGSPLHF. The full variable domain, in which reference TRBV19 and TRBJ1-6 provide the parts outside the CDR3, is DGGITQSPKYLFRKEGQNVTLSCEQNLNHDAMYWYRQDPGQGLRLIYYSQIVNDFQKGDIAEGYSVSREKKESFPLTVTSAQKNPTAFYLCASSILTGVGSPLHFGNGTRLTVT.

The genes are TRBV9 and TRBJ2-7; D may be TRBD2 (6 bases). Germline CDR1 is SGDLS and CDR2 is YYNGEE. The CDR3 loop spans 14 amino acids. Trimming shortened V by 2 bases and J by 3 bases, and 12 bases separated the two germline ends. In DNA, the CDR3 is TGTGCCAGCAGCGTCGCGGGGCAGTACTACGAGCAGTACTTC. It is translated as CASSVAGQYYEQYF.

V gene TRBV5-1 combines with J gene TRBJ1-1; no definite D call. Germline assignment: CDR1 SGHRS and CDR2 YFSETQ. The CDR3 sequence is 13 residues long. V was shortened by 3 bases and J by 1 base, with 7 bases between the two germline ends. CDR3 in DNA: TGCGCCAGCAGCTCAACTGCGAACACTGAAGCTTTCTTT. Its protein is CASSSTANTEAFF.

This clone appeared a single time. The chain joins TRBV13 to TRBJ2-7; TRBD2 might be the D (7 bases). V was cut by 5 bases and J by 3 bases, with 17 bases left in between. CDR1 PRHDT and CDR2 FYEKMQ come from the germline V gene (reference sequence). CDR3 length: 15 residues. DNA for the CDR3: TGTGCCAGCAGCCCTAAGGGGGAGGGCCTCTACGAGCAGTACTTC. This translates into CASSPKGEGLYEQYF.

The chain's CDR3 is CASSPAGGDYNEQFF. CDR3 coding DNA: TGTGCCAGCAGCCCGGCAGGGGGAGATTACAATGAGCAGTTCTTC. The J gene is TRBJ2-1, the V gene TRBV9; 7 bases are a match to TRBD1. From germline, CDR1 is SGDLS and CDR2 YYNGEE. Trimming removed 4 bases from V and 4 bases from J; junction bases left unmatched: 8. This CDR3 has 15 amino acids.

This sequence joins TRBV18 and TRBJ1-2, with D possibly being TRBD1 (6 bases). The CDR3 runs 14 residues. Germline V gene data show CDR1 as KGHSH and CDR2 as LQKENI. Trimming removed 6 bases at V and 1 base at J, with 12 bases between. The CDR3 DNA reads TGTGCCAGCTCGGCCCAACAGGGTAACTATGGCTACACCTTC. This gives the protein CASSAQQGNYGYTF.

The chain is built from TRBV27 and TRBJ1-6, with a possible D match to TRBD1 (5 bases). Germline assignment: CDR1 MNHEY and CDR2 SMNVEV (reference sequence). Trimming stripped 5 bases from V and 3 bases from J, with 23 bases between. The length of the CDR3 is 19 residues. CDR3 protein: CASSPTAFPTENYNSPLHF. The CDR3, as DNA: TGTGCCAGCAGTCCTACTGCCTTCCCGACAGAGAACTATAATTCACCCCTCCACTTT.

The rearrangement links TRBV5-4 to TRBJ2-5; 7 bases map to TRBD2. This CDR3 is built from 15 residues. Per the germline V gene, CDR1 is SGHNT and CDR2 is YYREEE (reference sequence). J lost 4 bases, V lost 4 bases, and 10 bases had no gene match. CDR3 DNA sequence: TGTGCCAGCAGCCCAGGTGTTGCGGGAGTAGAGACCCAGTACTTC. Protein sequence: CASSPGVAGVETQYF.

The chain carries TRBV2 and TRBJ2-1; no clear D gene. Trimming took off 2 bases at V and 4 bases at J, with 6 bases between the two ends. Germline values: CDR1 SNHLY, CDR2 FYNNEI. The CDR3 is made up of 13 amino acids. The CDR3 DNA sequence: TGTGCCAGCAGTGAACGCGCTTACAATGAGCAGTTCTTC. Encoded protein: CASSERAYNEQFF.

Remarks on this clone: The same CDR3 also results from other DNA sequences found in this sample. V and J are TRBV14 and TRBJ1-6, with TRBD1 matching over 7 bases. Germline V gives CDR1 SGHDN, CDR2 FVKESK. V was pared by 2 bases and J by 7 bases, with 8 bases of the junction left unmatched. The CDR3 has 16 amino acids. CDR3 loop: CASSQLTGTVNSPLHF. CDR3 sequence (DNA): TGTGCCAGCAGCCAACTCACCGGGACAGTAAATTCACCCCTCCACTTT.

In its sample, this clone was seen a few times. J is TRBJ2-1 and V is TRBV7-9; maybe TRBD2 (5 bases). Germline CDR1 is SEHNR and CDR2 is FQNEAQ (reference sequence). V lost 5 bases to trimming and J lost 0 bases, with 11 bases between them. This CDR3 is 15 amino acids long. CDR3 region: CASSLGLSSYNEQFF. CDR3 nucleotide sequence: TGTGCCAGCAGCCTCGGACTTAGCTCCTACAATGAGCAGTTCTTC. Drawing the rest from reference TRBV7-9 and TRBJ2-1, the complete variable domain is DTGVSQNPRHKITKRGQNVTFRCDPISEHNRLYWYRQTLGQGPEFLTYFQNEAQLEKSRLLSDRFSAERPKGSFSTLEIQRTEQGDSAMYLCASSLGLSSYNEQFFGPGTRLTVL.

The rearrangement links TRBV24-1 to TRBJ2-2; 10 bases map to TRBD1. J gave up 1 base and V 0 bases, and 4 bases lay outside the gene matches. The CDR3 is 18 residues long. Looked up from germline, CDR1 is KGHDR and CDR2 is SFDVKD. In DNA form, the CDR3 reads TGTGCCACCAGTGATTTGCAGGGGGACAGGGGGAACACCGGGGAGCTGTTTTTT. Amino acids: CATSDLQGDRGNTGELFF.

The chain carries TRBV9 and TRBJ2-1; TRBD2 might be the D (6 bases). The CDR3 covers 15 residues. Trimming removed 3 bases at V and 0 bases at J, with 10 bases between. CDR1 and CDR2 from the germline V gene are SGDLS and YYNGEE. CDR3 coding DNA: TGTGCCAGCAGCGCCGGACTAACCTCCTACAATGAGCAGTTCTTC. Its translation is CASSAGLTSYNEQFF.

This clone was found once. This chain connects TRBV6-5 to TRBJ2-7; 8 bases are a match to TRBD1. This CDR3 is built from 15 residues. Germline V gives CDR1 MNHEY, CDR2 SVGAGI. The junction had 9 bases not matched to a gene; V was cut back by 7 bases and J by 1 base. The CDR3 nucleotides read TGTGCCAGCATCCGACAGGGGCGCACGTCCTACGAGCAGTACTTC. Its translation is CASIRQGRTSYEQYF.

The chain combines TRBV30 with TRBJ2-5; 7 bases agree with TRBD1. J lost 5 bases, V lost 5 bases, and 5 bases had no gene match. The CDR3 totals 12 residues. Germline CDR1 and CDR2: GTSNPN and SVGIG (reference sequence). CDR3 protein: CAWSGRGETQYF. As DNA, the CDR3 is TGTGCCTGGTCAGGCAGGGGGGAGACCCAGTACTTC.

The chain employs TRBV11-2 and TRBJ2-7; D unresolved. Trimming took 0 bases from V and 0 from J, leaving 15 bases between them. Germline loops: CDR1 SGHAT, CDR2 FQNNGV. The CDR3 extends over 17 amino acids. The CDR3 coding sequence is TGTGCCAGCAGCTTAGACACCGTCAGGCGATACTCCTACGAGCAGTACTTC. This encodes CASSLDTVRRYSYEQYF.